This T cell receptor (beta chain) was identified during a study of Graves' ophthalmopathy and Graves' hyperthyroidism. Whole-study results and caveats: Ophthalmopathy progression prediction by the model yielded a sensitivity of 60% to 71% and a specificity of 72% to 75%.

This clonotype was observed at least ten times. Its matching antigen is unknown. RNA served as the template for amplifying TCR beta CDR3 regions. A first-round RT-PCR used HTBI primers, followed by a second-round multiplex PCR. TCRdb reprocessed the multiplex PCR reads via MiXCR and lists one record per CDR3 protein. Of under 400,000 distinct CDR3 sequences detected, 15% to 20% appear once; the ten largest clones hold about 12%. Other autoimmune disease, uncontrolled infection, pregnancy and lactation led to exclusion. The CDR3 loop spans 15 amino acids. Trimming took 4 bases from V and 3 from J; bases not matched to a gene: 5. CDR1 and CDR2 (germline): SGHTA, FQGNSA.

The receptor was isolated from an adult man with Graves' ophthalmopathy. Source material: peripheral blood. The V gene is TRBV7-2, the J gene TRBJ1-2; the match to TRBD1 covers 10 bases. DNA for the CDR3: TGTGCCAGCAGCTCCCGGGACAGGGGAGACTATGGCTACACCTTC. The encoded protein is CASSSRDRGDYGYTF.